This T cell receptor (beta chain) is from a study of early T cells in non-severe SARS-CoV-2 infection. Study context: Chains from this unsorted whole-blood bulk RNA could not be paired.

The germline gives CDR1 MDHEN, CDR2 SYDVKM. V lost 10 bases to trimming and J lost 0 bases, with 22 bases between them. The CDR3 is made up of 17 amino acids. Individual cDNA molecules were tagged with unique molecular identifiers, the study reported. A single record per CDR3 protein comes from TCRdb applying MiXCR to the 5' RACE reads. The sample has about 34,000 distinct CDR3 sequences; about 5.7% are singletons. General study points: Anti-spike CD8 specificities were favored by VDJdb matching, whose results missed private and CD4 specificities.

The table lists this clonotype with many counts. Its target is unknown. This receptor was obtained from an adult who was a healthcare worker with PCR-confirmed SARS-CoV-2 infection or an uninfected control (not recorded which). The chain carries TRBV28 and TRBJ2-4; D might be TRBD1 (6 bases). Specimen: whole blood. The DNA of the CDR3 is TGTGCCATCGCAGAGTATCAGGACAGCTTAGCCAAAAACATTCAGTACTTC. It is translated as CAIAEYQDSLAKNIQYF. Full variable domain (remainder filled in from reference TRBV28 and TRBJ2-4): DVKVTQSSRYLVKRTGEKVFLECVQDMDHENMFWYRQDPGLGLRLIYFSYDVKMKEKGDIPEGYSVSREKKERFSLILESASTNQTSMYLCAIAEYQDSLAKNIQYFGAGTRLSVL.